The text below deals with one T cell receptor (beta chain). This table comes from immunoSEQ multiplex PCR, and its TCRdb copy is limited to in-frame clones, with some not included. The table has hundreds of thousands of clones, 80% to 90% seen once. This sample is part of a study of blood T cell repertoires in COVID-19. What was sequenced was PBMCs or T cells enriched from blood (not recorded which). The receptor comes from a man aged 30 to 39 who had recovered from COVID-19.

This CDR3 is CASSSPHRGQGDGYTF. The CDR3 DNA sequence: TGTGCCAGCAGTTCACCCCACAGGGGGCAAGGAGATGGCTACACCTTC. V gene TRBV6-2 or TRBV6-3 combines with J gene TRBJ1-2, with 9 bases lining up with TRBD1. Germline lookup yields CDR1 MNHEY and CDR2 SVGEGT. This CDR3 has 16 residues. The V gene end was trimmed by 4 bases and the J gene end by 6 bases; junction bases not matched to a gene: 12.